This TCR beta chain is from a study of shared clonotypes between healthy human individuals. In the study overall: Each donor's CD8 memory used one plate, CD8 naive two, each CD4 subset three.

This CDR3 has 13 amino acids. Trimming left V 3 bases short and J 8 bases short, with 11 bases between. Germline V lookup: CDR1 MDHEN, CDR2 SYDVKM. Some clones are missing from TCRdb's copy, which holds only in-frame ones; the method was immunoSEQ multiplex PCR. The sample has some 2.1 million clones; 85% to 95% are singletons. Terminally differentiated effector memory CD45RA+ cells were excluded by CCR7 positive selection of CD45RO-negative cells. Each donor was a Caucasian adult residing in Nashville, Tennessee. The receptor's source is a man younger than 30 in good health. Some clones in this sample may be carry-over from other donors' samples. Sequenced: naive CD8+ T cells from PBMCs. The chain links TRBV28 to TRBJ2-1; possible D gene TRBD2, 5 bases. CDR3 in DNA: TGTGCCAGCAGTTTGCCCATGGACTATGAGCAGTTCTTC. Translating it yields CASSLPMDYEQFF.